These T cell receptor beta chains were read from a single sample in a study of shared clonotypes between healthy human individuals. Here immunoSEQ multiplex PCR was the method, and the copy in TCRdb shows in-frame clones only, minus some. Here the sample spans roughly 1.4 million clones, 97% to 99% being singletons. The sample consisted of naive CD4+ T cells sorted from blood. All receptors come from a man in his thirties or forties in good health. The CDR3 runs from the conserved cysteine through the conserved F or W.

V gene	CDR3 protein
TRBV5-4	CASSPRPRDRTYEQYF
TRBV28	CASSTTGRGYEQYF
TRBV27	CASSLFPPGEQYF
TRBV5-1	CASSIRQGTNEKLFF
TRBV7-7	CASSLAGANTGELFF
TRBV7-7	CASSSRSGTRYNEQFF
TRBV5-6	CASSRGPSNQPQHF
TRBV4-2	CASSPRQGAYGELFF
TRBV27	CASSLIRRGLGPHYEQYF
TRBV4-1	CASSPETGAVGSYEQYF
TRBV10-1	CASSDSEWRESNPYEQYF
TRBV9	CASSGGLGRQETQYF
TRBV9	CASSQIPTTYEQYF
TRBV9	CASTSQTGGELFF
TRBV2	CASTYNGIRPQHF
TRBV4-2	CASSQETAAVFYGYTF
TRBV29-1	CSVARTTEAFF
TRBV7-9	CASSLAGDGNTIYF
TRBV5-1	CASRRDGDFYEQYF
TRBV5-1	CASSGGQGNYGYTF
TRBV19	CAAMTGAGNNEKLFF
TRBV5-4	CASSPETGRAGELFF
TRBV7-9	CASTRGRDGYGYTF
TRBV10-1	CASSASNQPQHF
TRBV11-2	CASSSLKRGTTGELFF
TRBV19	CASSIVLPFVAESYNEQFF
TRBV5-1	CASNLAEGANGELFF
TRBV9	CASSVAGTGVNEQFF
TRBV19	CASSRFGTEGYEQYF
TRBV7-8	CASNPNVETQYF
TRBV27	CASRTGTNQPQHF
TRBV9	CASSVVATSTDTQYF
TRBV18	CASSPTAEANYGYTF
TRBV5-1	CASRGGSGKGDEQFF
TRBV28	CASRGVRGNQPQHF
TRBV15	CATSRAWLGGRGVWVETQYF
TRBV4-3	CASSQGAQVGTEAFF
TRBV4-2	CASSPAQGADQPQHF
TRBV5-8	CASSLGTGGSYTGELFF
TRBV5-4	CASSEVDRVKGETQYF
TRBV18	CASSPRGQDSYEQYF
TRBV11-3	CASSLEKQSEQFF
TRBV6-1	CASSEGRGASDTQYF
TRBV7-3	CASSSGLAVSYEQYF
TRBV28	CASSLPLAGTAEQYF
TRBV7-2	CASSFGGGDTQYF
TRBV19	CASGDYSNQPQHF
TRBV6-6	CASSPPAQLAPEQYF
TRBV2	CASRNLAGPYNEQFF
TRBV25-1	CASTPVLGRIFYEQYF
TRBV5-4	CASWGGLNTGELFF
TRBV18	CASSPASGHDQPQHF
TRBV9	CASSVEVRGYEQYF
TRBV5-1	CASSGTLATSSYEQYF
TRBV10-1	CASIGVNSGELFF